This T cell receptor (beta chain) was recovered during a study of shared clonotypes between healthy human individuals. Notes on the study in general: Large sequencing depth failed to make sorted-subset sequencing complete, rarefaction showed.

On this clone: As yet, its antigen is unknown.

The data were produced by immunoSEQ multiplex PCR, yet TCRdb's version contains in-frame clones alone and is incomplete. The table shows about 2.1 million clones, with over 85% occurring only once. Selected positively for CCR7 and CD45RO-negative, naive CD8 cells excluded terminally differentiated effector memory CD45RA+ cells. The specimen was naive CD8+ T cells from PBMCs. The clonotype was recovered from a man younger than 30 in good health. Some clones in this sample may be carry-over from other donors' samples.

Here the CDR3 reads CASTQPPDNEQFF. The CDR3 nucleotides read TGTGCCAGCACCCAACCCCCCGACAATGAGCAGTTCTTC. V is TRBV28 and J is TRBJ2-1; D is unclear. V lost 7 bases, J lost 5 bases, and 12 bases lay in between. CDR1 and CDR2 (germline): MDHEN, SYDVKM. CDR3 length: 13 residues.